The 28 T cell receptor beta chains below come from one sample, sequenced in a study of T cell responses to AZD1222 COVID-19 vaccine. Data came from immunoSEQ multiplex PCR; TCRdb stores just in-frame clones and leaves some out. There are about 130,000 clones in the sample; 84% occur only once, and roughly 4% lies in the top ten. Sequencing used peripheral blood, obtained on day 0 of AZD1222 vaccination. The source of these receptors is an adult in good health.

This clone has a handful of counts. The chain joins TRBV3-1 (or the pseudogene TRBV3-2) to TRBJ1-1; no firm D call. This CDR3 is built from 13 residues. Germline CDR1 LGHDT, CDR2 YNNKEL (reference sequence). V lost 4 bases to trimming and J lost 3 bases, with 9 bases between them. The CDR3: CASSLIKDTEAFF. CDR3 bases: TGTGCCAGCAGCCTGATCAAGGACACTGAAGCTTTCTTT.

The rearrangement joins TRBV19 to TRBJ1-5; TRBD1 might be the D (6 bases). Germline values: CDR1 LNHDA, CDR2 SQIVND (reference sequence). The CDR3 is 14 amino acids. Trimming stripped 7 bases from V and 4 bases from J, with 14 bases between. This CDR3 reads CASKGVNSNQPQHF. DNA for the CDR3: TGTGCCAGTAAGGGGGTCAACTCTAATCAGCCCCAGCATTTT.

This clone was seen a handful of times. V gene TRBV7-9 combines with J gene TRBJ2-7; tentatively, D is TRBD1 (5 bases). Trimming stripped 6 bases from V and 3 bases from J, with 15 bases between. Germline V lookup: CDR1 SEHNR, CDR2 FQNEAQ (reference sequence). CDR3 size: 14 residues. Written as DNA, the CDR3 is TGTGCCAGCAGGTCCCCGACAGATCGCTACGAGCAGTACTTC. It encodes CASRSPTDRYEQYF.

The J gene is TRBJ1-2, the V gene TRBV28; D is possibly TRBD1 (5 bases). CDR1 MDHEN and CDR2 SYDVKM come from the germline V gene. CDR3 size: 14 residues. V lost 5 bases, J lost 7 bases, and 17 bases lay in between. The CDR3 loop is CASSPPQRGSGYTF. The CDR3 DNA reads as TGTGCCAGCAGTCCTCCGCAGAGGGGTAGTGGCTACACCTTC.

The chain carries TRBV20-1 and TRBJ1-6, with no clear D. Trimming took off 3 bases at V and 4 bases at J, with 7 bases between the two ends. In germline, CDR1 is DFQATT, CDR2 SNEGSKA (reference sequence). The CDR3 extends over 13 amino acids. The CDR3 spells CSASGEYNSPLHF. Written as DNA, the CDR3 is TGCAGTGCTAGTGGGGAGTATAATTCACCCCTCCACTTT.

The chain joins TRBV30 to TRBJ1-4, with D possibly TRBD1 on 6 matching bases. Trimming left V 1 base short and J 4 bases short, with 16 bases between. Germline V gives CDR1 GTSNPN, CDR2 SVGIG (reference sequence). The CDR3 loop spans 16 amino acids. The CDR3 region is CAWSDRPGADNEKLFF. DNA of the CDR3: TGTGCCTGGAGTGATCGGCCAGGGGCCGATAATGAAAAACTGTTTTTT.

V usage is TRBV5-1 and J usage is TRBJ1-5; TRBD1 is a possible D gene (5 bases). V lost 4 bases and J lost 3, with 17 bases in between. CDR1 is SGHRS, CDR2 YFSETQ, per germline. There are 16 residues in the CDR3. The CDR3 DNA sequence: TGCGCCAGCAGCCCCGACTCCCGGGACTCCAATCAGCCCCAGCATTTT. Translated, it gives CASSPDSRDSNQPQHF.

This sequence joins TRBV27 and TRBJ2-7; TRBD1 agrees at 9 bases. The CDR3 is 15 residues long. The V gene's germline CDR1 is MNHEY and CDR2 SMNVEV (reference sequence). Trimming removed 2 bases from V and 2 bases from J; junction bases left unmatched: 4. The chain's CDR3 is CASSLGGTGTYEQYF. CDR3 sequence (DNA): TGTGCCAGCAGTTTAGGCGGGACAGGGACCTACGAGCAGTACTTC.

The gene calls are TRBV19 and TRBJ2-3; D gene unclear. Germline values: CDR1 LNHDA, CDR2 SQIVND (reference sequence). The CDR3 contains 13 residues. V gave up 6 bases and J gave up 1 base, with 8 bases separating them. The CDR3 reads CASSPWGTDTQYF. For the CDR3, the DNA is TGTGCCAGTAGCCCGTGGGGCACAGATACGCAGTATTTT.

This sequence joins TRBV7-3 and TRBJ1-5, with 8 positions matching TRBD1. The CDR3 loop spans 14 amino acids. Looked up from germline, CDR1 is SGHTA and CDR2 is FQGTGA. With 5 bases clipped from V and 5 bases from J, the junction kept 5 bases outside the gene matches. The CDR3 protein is CASSEDREDQPQHF. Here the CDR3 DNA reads TGTGCCAGCAGCGAGGACAGGGAAGATCAGCCCCAGCATTTT.

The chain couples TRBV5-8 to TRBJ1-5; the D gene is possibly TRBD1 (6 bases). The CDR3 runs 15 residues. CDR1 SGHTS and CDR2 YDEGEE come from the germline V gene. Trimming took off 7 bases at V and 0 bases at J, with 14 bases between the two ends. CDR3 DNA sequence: TGTGCCAGCTCCAAAGGGGGGTATAGCAATCAGCCCCAGCATTTT. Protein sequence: CASSKGGYSNQPQHF.

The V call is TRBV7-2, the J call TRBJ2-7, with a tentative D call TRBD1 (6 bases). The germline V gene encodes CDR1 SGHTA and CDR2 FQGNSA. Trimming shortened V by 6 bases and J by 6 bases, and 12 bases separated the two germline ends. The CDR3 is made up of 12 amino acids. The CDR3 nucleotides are TGTGCCAGCAGTAGGACAGCCGCCGAGCAGTACTTC. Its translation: CASSRTAAEQYF.

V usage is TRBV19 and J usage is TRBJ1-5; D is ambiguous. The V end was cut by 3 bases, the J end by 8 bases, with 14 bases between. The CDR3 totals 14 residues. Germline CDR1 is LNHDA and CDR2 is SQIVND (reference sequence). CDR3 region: CASSIRGDEEPQHF. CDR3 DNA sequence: TGTGCCAGTAGTATCCGAGGCGATGAGGAGCCCCAGCATTTT. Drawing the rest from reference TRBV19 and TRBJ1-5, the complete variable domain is DGGITQSPKYLFRKEGQNVTLSCEQNLNHDAMYWYRQDPGQGLRLIYYSQIVNDFQKGDIAEGYSVSREKKESFPLTVTSAQKNPTAFYLCASSIRGDEEPQHFGDGTRLSIL.

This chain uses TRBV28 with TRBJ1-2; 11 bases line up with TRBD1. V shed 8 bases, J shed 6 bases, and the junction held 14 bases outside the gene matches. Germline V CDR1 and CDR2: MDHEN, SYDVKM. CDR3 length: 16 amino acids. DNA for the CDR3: TGTGCCAGCCGCCTATTACGGGGACAGGGGGTGAATGGCTACACCTTC. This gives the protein CASRLLRGQGVNGYTF.

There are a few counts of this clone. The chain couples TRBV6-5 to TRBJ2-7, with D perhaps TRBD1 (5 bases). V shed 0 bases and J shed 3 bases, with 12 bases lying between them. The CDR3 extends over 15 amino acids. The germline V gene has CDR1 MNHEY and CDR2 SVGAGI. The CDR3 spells CASSYSPTDNYEQYF. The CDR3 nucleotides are TGTGCCAGCAGTTACTCCCCGACAGACAACTACGAGCAGTACTTC.

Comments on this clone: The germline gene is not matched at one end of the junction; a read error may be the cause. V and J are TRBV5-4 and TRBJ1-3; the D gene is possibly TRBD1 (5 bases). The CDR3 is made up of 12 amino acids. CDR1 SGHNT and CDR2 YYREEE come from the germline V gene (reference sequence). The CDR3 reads CASSWDVGAPAF. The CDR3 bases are TGTGCCAGCAGCTGGGATGTAGGGGCACCAGCGTTT.

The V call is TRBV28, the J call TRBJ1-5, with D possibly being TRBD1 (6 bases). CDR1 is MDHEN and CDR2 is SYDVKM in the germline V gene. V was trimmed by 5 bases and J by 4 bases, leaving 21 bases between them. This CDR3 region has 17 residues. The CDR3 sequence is CASSLTTGPALNQPQHF. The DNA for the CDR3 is TGTGCCAGCAGTCTCACGACAGGTCCGGCCCTTAATCAGCCCCAGCATTTT.

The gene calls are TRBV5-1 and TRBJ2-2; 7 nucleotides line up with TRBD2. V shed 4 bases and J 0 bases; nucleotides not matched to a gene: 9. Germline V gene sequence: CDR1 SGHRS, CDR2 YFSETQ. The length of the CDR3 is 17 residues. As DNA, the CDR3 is TGCGCCAGCAGCCCGTACCTAGCGGTCCCGAACACCGGGGAGCTGTTTTTT. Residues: CASSPYLAVPNTGELFF.

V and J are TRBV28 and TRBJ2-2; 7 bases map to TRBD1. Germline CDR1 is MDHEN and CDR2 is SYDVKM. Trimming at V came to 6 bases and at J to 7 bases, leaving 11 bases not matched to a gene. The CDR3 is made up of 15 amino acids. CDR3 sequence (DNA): TGTGCCAGCAGCCGAGAGGGACAGCGAAGCGGGGAGCTGTTTTTT. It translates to CASSREGQRSGELFF.

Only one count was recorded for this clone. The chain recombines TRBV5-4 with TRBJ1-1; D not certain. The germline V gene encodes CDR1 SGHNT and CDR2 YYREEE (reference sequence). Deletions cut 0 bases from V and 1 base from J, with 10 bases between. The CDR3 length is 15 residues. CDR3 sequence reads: CASSLDGSGNTEAFF. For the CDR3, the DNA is TGTGCCAGCAGCTTGGACGGATCCGGGAACACTGAAGCTTTCTTT.

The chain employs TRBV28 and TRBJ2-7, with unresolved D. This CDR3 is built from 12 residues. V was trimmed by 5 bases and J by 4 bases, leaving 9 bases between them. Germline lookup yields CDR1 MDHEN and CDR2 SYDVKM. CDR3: CASSDFDYEQYF. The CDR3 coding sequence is TGTGCCAGCAGTGATTTCGATTACGAGCAGTACTTC. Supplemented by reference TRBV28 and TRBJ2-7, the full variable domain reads DVKVTQSSRYLVKRTGEKVFLECVQDMDHENMFWYRQDPGLGLRLIYFSYDVKMKEKGDIPEGYSVSREKKERFSLILESASTNQTSMYLCASSDFDYEQYFGPGTRLTVT.

CDR3 sequence reads: CASRHRGHTTDTGELFF. CDR3 nucleotide sequence: TGTGCCAGCAGGCATCGGGGACACACGACGGACACCGGGGAGCTGTTTTTT. This rearrangement joins TRBV27 to TRBJ2-2; D may be TRBD1 (6 bases). Per germline, CDR1 MNHEY and CDR2 SMNVEV (reference sequence). The CDR3 has 17 residues. V lost 6 bases and J 3 bases, leaving 20 bases between the germline ends.

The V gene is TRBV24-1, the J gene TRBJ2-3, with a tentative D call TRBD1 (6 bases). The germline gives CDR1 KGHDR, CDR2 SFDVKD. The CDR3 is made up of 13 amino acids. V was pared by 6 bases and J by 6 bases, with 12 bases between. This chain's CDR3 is CATSTGIRDTQYF. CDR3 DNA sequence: TGTGCCACCAGTACAGGGATTAGGGATACGCAGTATTTT.

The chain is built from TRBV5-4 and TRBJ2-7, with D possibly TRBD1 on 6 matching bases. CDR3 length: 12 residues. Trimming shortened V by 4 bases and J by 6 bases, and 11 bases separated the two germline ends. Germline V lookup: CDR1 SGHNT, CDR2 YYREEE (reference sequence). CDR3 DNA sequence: TGTGCCAGCAGCGTCCCACAGGGCGAGCAGTACTTC. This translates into CASSVPQGEQYF.

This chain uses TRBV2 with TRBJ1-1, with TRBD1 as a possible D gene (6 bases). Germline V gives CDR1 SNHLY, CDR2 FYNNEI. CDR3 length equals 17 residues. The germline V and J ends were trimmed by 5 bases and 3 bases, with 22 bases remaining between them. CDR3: CASSWGARVVGDTEAFF. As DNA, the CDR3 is TGTGCCAGCAGTTGGGGGGCTCGGGTAGTCGGGGACACTGAAGCTTTCTTT. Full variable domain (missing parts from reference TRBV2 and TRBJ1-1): EPEVTQTPSHQVTQMGQEVILRCVPISNHLYFYWYRQILGQKVEFLVSFYNNEISEKSEIFDDQFSVERPDGSNFTLKIRSTKLEDSAMYFCASSWGARVVGDTEAFFGQGTRLTVV.

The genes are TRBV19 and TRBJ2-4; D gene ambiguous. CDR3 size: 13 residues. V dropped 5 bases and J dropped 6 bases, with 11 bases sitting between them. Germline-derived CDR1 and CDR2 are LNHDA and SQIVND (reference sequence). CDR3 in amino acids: CASSPTRGNIQYF. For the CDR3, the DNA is TGTGCCAGTAGTCCCACCCGTGGAAACATTCAGTACTTC.

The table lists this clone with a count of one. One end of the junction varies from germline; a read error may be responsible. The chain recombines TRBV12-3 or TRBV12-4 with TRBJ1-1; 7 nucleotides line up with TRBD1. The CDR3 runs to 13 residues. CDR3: CASSHRDRGGEIF. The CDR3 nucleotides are TGTGCCAGCAGTCACCGGGACAGAGGTGGGGAGATCTTT.

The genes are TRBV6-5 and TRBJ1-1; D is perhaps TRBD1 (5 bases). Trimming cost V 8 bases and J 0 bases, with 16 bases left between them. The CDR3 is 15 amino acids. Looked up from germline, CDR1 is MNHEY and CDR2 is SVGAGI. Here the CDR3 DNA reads TGTGCCAGCGCTGAACTAGGGACTTTGAACACTGAAGCTTTCTTT. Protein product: CASAELGTLNTEAFF.